The table lists the clone carrying this TCR beta chain with a few counts. Its antigen is unknown. This record belongs to a study of beta chain features in type 1 diabetes. Points from the study as a whole: Cells with high TCR expression could be over-represented when cDNA is sequenced. The study found fewer insertions and more deletions at VDJ junctions in type 1 diabetes patients. TCRB CDR3s were moderately but significantly shorter in Type 1 diabetes patients in all four CD4+ subsets.

On average, the one heparinised blood draw given by each donor was approximately 120 mL. The CDR3 sequence is 15 residues long. V lost 4 bases and J 7 bases, leaving 18 bases between the germline ends. Per germline, CDR1 SGHNT and CDR2 YYREEE (reference sequence). cDNA synthesis used the whole RNA isolate, giving expressed TCRB sequences. The assay was immunoSEQ multiplex PCR, and TCRdb's table has in-frame clones only and misses some. Of 130,000 to 150,000 clones detected, nearly 9.5% appear once; the ten largest clones hold about 0.66%. The chain is built from TRBV5-4 and TRBJ2-1; TRBD1 might be the D (6 bases). Sequenced input: central memory CD4+ T cells from blood. The sequence was collected from a man younger than 35 in good health. The CDR3 region has the DNA TGTGCCAGCAGCCTGCTTGGACAGCCACGTAATGAGCAGTTCTTC. Translation gives CASSLLGQPRNEQFF. Full variable domain (remainder filled in from reference TRBV5-4 and TRBJ2-1): ETGVTQSPTHLIKTRGQQVTLRCSSQSGHNTVSWYQQALGQGPQFIFQYYREEENGRGNFPPRFSGLQFPNYSSELNVNALELDDSALYLCASSLLGQPRNEQFFGPGTRLTVL.